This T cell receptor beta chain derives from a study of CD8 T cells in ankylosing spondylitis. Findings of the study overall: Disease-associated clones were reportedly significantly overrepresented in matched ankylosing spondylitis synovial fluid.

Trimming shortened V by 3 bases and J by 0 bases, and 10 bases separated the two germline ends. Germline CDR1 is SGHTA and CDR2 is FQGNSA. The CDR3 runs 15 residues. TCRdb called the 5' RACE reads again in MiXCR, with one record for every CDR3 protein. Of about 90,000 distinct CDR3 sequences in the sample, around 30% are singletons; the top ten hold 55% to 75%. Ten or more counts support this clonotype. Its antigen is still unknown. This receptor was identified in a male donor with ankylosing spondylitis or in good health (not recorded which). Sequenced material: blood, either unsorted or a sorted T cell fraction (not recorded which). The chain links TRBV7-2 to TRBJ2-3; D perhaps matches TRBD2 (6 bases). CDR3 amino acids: CASSLSGSSTDTQYF. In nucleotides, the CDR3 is TGTGCCAGCAGCTTGAGCGGGTCTAGCACAGATACGCAGTATTTT.